These 15 T cell receptor beta chains originate from one sample sequenced in a study of Graves' ophthalmopathy and Graves' hyperthyroidism. Scientists amplified the TCR beta CDR3 regions from RNA transcripts. HTBI-primed RT-PCR formed the first round, and a multiplex PCR formed the second. Using its own MiXCR run on the multiplex PCR reads, TCRdb lists one record per CDR3 protein. The table records 170,000 or so distinct CDR3 sequences, over 35% of them present only once. Sequenced sample: peripheral blood. The receptors originated from a woman aged 35 to 49 with Graves' ophthalmopathy.

This clonotype was recorded many times. J is TRBJ2-5 and V is TRBV28, with unresolved D. This CDR3 has 12 amino acids. The V gene lost 5 bases and the J gene lost 5 bases, with 9 bases spanning the gap. The germline CDR1 and CDR2 sequences are MDHEN and SYDVKM. This chain's CDR3 is CASSQKRETQYF. CDR3 sequence (DNA): TGTGCCAGCAGTCAGAAGAGGGAGACCCAGTACTTC.

This clonotype has ten or more counts. The chain employs TRBV10-3 and TRBJ1-6; TRBD1 aligns across 8 bases. With 6 bases clipped from V and 9 bases from J, the junction kept 7 bases outside the gene matches. This CDR3 has 14 amino acids. The germline gives CDR1 ENHRY, CDR2 SYGVKD. The CDR3 here is CAISKDRDSSPLHF. The CDR3 nucleotides read TGTGCCATCAGCAAGGACAGGGATTCTTCACCCCTCCACTTT.

This clonotype appeared many times. The chain has TRBV28 and TRBJ2-5, with D perhaps matching TRBD2 (5 bases). The length of the CDR3 is 15 residues. CDR1 is MDHEN, CDR2 SYDVKM, per germline. The germline V and J ends were trimmed by 5 bases and 1 base, with 14 bases remaining between them. The CDR3 loop reads CASSPPLGSQETQYF. The CDR3 DNA is TGTGCCAGCAGTCCACCCCTGGGGAGCCAAGAGACCCAGTACTTC.

At least ten counts were recorded for this clonotype. This chain joins TRBV4-3 and TRBJ2-7; tentative D call: TRBD2 (5 bases). The CDR3 has 15 residues. V was shortened by 4 bases and J by 0 bases, with 13 bases between the two germline ends. Germline V gene sequence: CDR1 LGHNA, CDR2 YSLEER. The CDR3 sequence: CASSPRVAGSYEQYF. The CDR3 DNA follows: TGCGCCAGCAGCCCGAGGGTAGCAGGCTCCTACGAGCAGTACTTC.

CDR3 protein: CASSYTIAGSETQYF. DNA of the CDR3: TGTGCCAGCAGTTACACGATCGCAGGTTCTGAGACCCAGTACTTC. The genes are TRBV6-2 or TRBV6-3 and TRBJ2-5, with unresolved D. Deletions cut 2 bases from V and 5 bases from J, with 15 bases between. Germline CDR1 and CDR2: MNHEY and SVGEGT. This CDR3 is built from 15 residues.

This CDR3 reads CASSLTSGRNREQFF. The CDR3 bases are TGTGCCAGCAGTCTGACTAGCGGGAGGAATCGTGAGCAGTTCTTC. The chain employs TRBV9 and TRBJ2-1; 13 nucleotides match TRBD2. The CDR3 is 15 amino acids. Germline loops: CDR1 SGDLS, CDR2 YYNGEE. V dropped 5 bases and J dropped 9; count of bases not matched to a gene: 8.

The V gene is TRBV6-2 or TRBV6-3, the J gene TRBJ2-7; possible D gene TRBD2, 6 bases. The germline V gene has CDR1 MNHEY and CDR2 SVGEGT. With 6 bases removed from V and 2 bases from J, the gap between germline ends came to 14 bases. The length of the CDR3 is 14 residues. CDR3 nucleotides: TGTGCCAGCAGAGAACGGGACTCCGCCTACGAGCAGTACTTC. It translates to CASRERDSAYEQYF.

The genes are TRBV27 and TRBJ2-2; 10 nucleotides match TRBD2. The CDR3 is 20 residues long. The V gene end was trimmed by 4 bases and the J gene end by 4 bases; junction bases not matched to a gene: 18. Germline V gives CDR1 MNHEY, CDR2 SMNVEV (reference sequence). The CDR3 reads CASSSHRRLGAGGRTGELFF. DNA for the CDR3: TGTGCCAGCAGTTCCCACCGGAGGCTGGGAGCGGGAGGGCGCACCGGGGAGCTGTTTTTT.

V usage is TRBV12-3 or TRBV12-4 and J usage is TRBJ1-6; TRBD1 might be the D (5 bases). Trimming removed 8 bases from V and 13 bases from J, with 18 bases in between. This CDR3 contains 13 residues. CDR3 sequence: CASAGTAFSPLHF. The CDR3 DNA follows: TGTGCCAGCGCCGGGACGGCCTTTTCGCCCCTCCACTTT.

This clonotype was recorded many times. A junction end diverges from the germline sequence, so it may reflect a read error. The chain couples TRBV9 to TRBJ1-3; 9 bases line up with TRBD1. Per the germline V gene, CDR1 is SGDLS and CDR2 is YYNGEE. The CDR3 contains 16 residues. The CDR3 nucleotides read TGTGCCAGCAGCGTAGGACAGGGGGTGCCTGGAAACGCCATATATTTT. This sequence encodes CASSVGQGVPGNAIYF. The full variable domain, rest sourced from reference TRBV9 and TRBJ1-3, is DSGVTQTPKHLITATGQRVTLRCSPRSGDLSVYWYQQSLDQGLQFLIQYYNGEERAKGNILERFSAQQFPDLHSELNLSSLELGDSALYFCASSVGQGVPGNAIYFGEGSWLTVV.

CDR3 nucleotide sequence: TGTGCCAGCGCCCCGCCAGGGACTAGCGTAAAAACTCGATACACCGGGGAGCTGTTTTTT. The encoded protein is CASAPPGTSVKTRYTGELFF. The chain employs TRBV13 and TRBJ2-2; TRBD2 matches 10 bases. This CDR3 spans 20 amino acids. The germline V gene has CDR1 PRHDT and CDR2 FYEKMQ (reference sequence). V dropped 8 bases and J dropped 3; count of bases not matched to a gene: 21.

This clonotype occurred many times. The chain links TRBV2 to TRBJ2-5, with 7 bases matching TRBD2. This CDR3 has 16 residues. CDR1 is SNHLY and CDR2 is FYNNEI in the germline V gene. V lost 1 base and J lost 0; bases outside the gene matches: 5. The CDR3 loop is CASSEVNGGNQETQYF. The CDR3 coding sequence is TGTGCCAGCAGTGAAGTGAACGGGGGGAACCAAGAGACCCAGTACTTC.

The J gene is TRBJ1-1, the V gene TRBV12-3 or TRBV12-4; TRBD1 is a possible D gene (5 bases). Trimming pared 6 bases from V and 13 bases from J, leaving 18 bases between. This CDR3 spans 12 amino acids. The CDR3 DNA sequence: TGTGCCAGCAGCTTCAGGGTCTCAGTCGTTTTCTTT. It specifies CASSFRVSVVFF.

This clonotype was observed at least ten times. The chain uses TRBV15 and TRBJ2-5; D is unclear. From germline, CDR1 is LNHNV and CDR2 YYDKDF (reference sequence). CDR3 length: 15 residues. Trimming left V 0 bases short and J 5 bases short, with 13 bases between. CDR3 DNA: TGTGCCACCAGCAGAGAGGCGCTTGATCTGGAGACCCAGTACTTC. This sequence encodes CATSREALDLETQYF.

V is TRBV28 and J is TRBJ1-2; D ambiguous. V lost 6 bases, J lost 2 bases, and 16 bases lay in between. Germline lookup yields CDR1 MDHEN and CDR2 SYDVKM. There are 15 residues in the CDR3. CDR3 DNA sequence: TGTGCCAGCAGCTCCCCCAGTGACCTCAACTATGGCTACACCTTC. Residues: CASSSPSDLNYGYTF.